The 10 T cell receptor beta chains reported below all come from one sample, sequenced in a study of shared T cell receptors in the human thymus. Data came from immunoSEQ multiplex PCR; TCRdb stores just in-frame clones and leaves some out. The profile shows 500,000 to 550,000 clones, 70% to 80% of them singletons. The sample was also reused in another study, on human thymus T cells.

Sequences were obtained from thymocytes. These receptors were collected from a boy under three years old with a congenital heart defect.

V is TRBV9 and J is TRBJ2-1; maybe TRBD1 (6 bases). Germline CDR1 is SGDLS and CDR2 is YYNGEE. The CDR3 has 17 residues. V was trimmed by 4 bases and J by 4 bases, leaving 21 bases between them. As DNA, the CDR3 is TGTGCCAGCAGCACACCCCGAACCGGGACACCGTACAATGAGCAGTTCTTC. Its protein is CASSTPRTGTPYNEQFF. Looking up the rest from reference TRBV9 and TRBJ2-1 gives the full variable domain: DSGVTQTPKHLITATGQRVTLRCSPRSGDLSVYWYQQSLDQGLQFLIQYYNGEERAKGNILERFSAQQFPDLHSELNLSSLELGDSALYFCASSTPRTGTPYNEQFFGPGTRLTVL.

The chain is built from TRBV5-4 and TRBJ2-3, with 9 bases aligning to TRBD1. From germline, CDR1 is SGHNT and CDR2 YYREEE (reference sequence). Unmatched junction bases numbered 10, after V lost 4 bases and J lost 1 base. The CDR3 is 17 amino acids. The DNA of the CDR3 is TGTGCCAGCAGCCAGGACAGGGGCGAACTGGGCACAGATACGCAGTATTTT. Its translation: CASSQDRGELGTDTQYF.

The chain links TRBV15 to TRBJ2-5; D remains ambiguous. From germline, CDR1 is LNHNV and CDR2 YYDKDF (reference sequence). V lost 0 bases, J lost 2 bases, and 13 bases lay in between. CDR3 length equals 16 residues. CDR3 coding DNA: TGTGCCACCAGCAGAGATTTTACAGTCCCACAAGAGACCCAGTACTTC. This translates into CATSRDFTVPQETQYF.

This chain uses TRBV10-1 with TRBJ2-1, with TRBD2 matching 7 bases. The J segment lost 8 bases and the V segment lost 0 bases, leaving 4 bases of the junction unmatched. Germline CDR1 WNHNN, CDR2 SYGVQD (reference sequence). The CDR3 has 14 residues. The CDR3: CASSESRGRDEQFF. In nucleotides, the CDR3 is TGCGCCAGCAGTGAGTCGCGGGGGAGGGATGAGCAGTTCTTC.

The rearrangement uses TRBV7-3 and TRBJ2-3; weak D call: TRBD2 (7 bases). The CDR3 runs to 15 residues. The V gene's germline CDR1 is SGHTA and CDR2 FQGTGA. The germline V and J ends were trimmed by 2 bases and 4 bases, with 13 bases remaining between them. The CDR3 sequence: CASSLGGLAADTQYF. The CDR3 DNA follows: TGTGCCAGCAGCTTAGGGGGCCTAGCGGCAGATACGCAGTATTTT.

This CDR3 reads CASTWLAASNEQFF. The CDR3 region has the DNA TGTGCCAGCACTTGGCTAGCGGCCAGCAATGAGCAGTTCTTC. The chain employs TRBV6-6 and TRBJ2-1; 7 bases map to TRBD2. Germline-derived CDR1 and CDR2 are MNHNY and SVGAGI (reference sequence). This CDR3 spans 14 amino acids. Trimming at V came to 7 bases and at J to 6 bases, leaving 9 bases not matched to a gene.

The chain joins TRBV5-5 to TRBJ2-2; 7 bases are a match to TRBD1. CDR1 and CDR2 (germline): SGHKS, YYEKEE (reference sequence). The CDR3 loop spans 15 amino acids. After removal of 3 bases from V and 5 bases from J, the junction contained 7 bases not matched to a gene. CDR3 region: CASSSGTALTGELFF. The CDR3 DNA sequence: TGTGCCAGCAGCTCCGGGACAGCCTTAACCGGGGAGCTGTTTTTT.

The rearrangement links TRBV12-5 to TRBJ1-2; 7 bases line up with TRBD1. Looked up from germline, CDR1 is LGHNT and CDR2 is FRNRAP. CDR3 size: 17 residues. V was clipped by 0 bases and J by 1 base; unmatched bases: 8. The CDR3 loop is CASGLVHRQGFNYGYTF. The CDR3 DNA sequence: TGTGCTAGTGGTTTGGTCCACCGACAGGGATTTAACTATGGCTACACCTTC.

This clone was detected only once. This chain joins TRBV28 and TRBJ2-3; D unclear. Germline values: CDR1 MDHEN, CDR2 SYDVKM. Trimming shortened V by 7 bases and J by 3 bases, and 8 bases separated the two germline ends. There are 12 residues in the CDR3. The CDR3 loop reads CASMAATDTQYF. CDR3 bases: TGTGCCAGCATGGCGGCTACAGATACGCAGTATTTT.

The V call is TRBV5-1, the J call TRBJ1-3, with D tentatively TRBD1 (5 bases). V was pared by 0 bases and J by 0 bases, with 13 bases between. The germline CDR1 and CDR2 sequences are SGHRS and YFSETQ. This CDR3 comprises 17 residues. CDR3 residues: CASSLEGRDDSGNTIYF. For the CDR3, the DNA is TGCGCCAGCAGCTTGGAAGGCAGGGATGACTCTGGAAACACCATATATTTT.